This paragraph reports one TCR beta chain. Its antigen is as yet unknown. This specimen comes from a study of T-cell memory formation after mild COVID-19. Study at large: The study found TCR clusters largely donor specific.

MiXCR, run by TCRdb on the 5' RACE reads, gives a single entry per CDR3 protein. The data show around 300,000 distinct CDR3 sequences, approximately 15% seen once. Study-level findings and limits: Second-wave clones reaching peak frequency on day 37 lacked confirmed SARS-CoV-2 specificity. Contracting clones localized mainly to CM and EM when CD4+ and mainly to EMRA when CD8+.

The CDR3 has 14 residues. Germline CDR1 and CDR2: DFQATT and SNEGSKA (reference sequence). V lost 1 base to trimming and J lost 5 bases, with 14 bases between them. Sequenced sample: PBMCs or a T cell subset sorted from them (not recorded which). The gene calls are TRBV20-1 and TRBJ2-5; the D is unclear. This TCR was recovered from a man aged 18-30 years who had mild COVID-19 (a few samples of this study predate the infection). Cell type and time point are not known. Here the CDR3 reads CSARAALSRETQYF. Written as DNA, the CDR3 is TGCAGTGCTAGAGCGGCGCTCTCCCGGGAGACCCAGTACTTC.